Each of the 28 T cell receptor beta chains below was sequenced from the same sample in a study of beta chain features in type 1 diabetes. Reverse transcription of all isolated RNA meant that expressed TCRB transcripts were sequenced. Sequencing used immunoSEQ multiplex PCR; TCRdb keeps in-frame clones, though not all of them. The sample carries fewer than 450,000 clones, roughly 13% recorded once. No antigen is known for these receptors. Notes on the study in general: Type 1 diabetes patients had TCRB CDR3s that were shorter (moderately but significantly so) in all four CD4+ subsets.

Sequenced material: naive CD4+ T cells from blood. Receptors were obtained from a woman in her late teens or twenties with type 1 diabetes.

The genes are TRBV30 and TRBJ1-5, with unresolved D. Germline V gene lookup returns CDR1 GTSNPN and CDR2 SVGIG (reference sequence). This CDR3 region has 13 residues. As DNA, the CDR3 is TGTGCTTTGGAGGGCAGCAAGGGACAGCCCCAGCATTTT. This sequence encodes CALEGSKGQPQHF.

This clone was counted a few times. The chain couples TRBV18 to TRBJ1-3; D is undetermined. Trimming stripped 2 bases from V and 0 bases from J, with 8 bases between. Germline-derived CDR1 and CDR2 are KGHSH and LQKENI. There are 15 residues in the CDR3. CDR3 DNA sequence: TGTGCCAGCTCACCAGTGGCGGACTCTGGAAACACCATATATTTT. Its translation is CASSPVADSGNTIYF. Filled out from reference TRBV18 and TRBJ1-3, the complete variable domain reads NAGVMQNPRHLVRRRGQEARLRCSPMKGHSHVYWYRQLPEEGLKFMVYLQKENIIDESGMPKERFSAEFPKEGPSILRIQQVVRGDSAAYFCASSPVADSGNTIYFGEGSWLTVV.

This clone was counted between two and nine times. The chain joins TRBV28 to TRBJ1-4; TRBD1 matches at 7 bases. Germline CDR1 reads MDHEN; CDR2 reads SYDVKM. V lost 6 bases and J lost 8; bases outside the gene matches: 9. CDR3 length: 14 amino acids. The CDR3 nucleotides read TGTGCCAGCAGAGCGACAGGGCAGGGAGAAAAACTGTTTTTT. As protein: CASRATGQGEKLFF.

Points on this clone: The sample contains more than one DNA sequence encoding this CDR3. The chain joins TRBV7-3 to TRBJ1-1; D perhaps matches TRBD1 (5 bases). Germline V gives CDR1 SGHTA, CDR2 FQGTGA. This CDR3 is built from 13 residues. V was trimmed by 2 bases and J by 1 base, leaving 5 bases between them. The DNA for the CDR3 is TGTGCCAGCAGCTTACAGGGGAACACTGAAGCTTTCTTT. Amino acids: CASSLQGNTEAFF.

The chain combines TRBV7-9 with TRBJ2-3; D is uncertain. The CDR3 is 15 residues long. The germline gives CDR1 SEHNR, CDR2 FQNEAQ (reference sequence). V was cut by 1 base and J by 3 bases, with 11 bases left in between. The CDR3 DNA sequence: TGTGCCAGCAGCTTAGTATTAGCAGCTACAGATACGCAGTATTTT. Amino acid sequence: CASSLVLAATDTQYF.

The chain combines TRBV5-4 with TRBJ2-2; 8 positions match TRBD1. With 5 bases clipped from V and 6 bases from J, the junction kept 3 bases outside the gene matches. The V gene's germline CDR1 is SGHNT and CDR2 YYREEE (reference sequence). The CDR3 consists of 13 residues. The CDR3 is CASSRTGSGELFF. CDR3 sequence (DNA): TGTGCCAGCAGTCGGACAGGGTCCGGGGAGCTGTTTTTT.

The chain couples TRBV15 to TRBJ1-1, with D tentatively TRBD1 (6 bases). Germline V CDR1 and CDR2: LNHNV, YYDKDF (reference sequence). The CDR3 contains 15 residues. Trimming shortened V by 0 bases and J by 2 bases, and 10 bases separated the two germline ends. DNA for the CDR3: TGTGCCACCAGCAGAGACTCAGGGACAAACACTGAAGCTTTCTTT. Protein: CATSRDSGTNTEAFF.

This clone was observed a handful of times. V usage is TRBV6-5 and J usage is TRBJ2-2, with TRBD1 identical over 11 bases. Germline-derived CDR1 and CDR2 are MNHEY and SVGAGI. The CDR3 spans 15 residues. J gave up 3 bases and V 4 bases, and 1 base lay outside the gene matches. The CDR3 nucleotides read TGTGCCAGCAGTTCGGGACAGGGGGACACCGGGGAGCTGTTTTTT. This encodes CASSSGQGDTGELFF.

This sequence joins TRBV27 and TRBJ1-2; possible D gene TRBD1, 6 bases. CDR3 length: 13 amino acids. Germline V gene lookup returns CDR1 MNHEY and CDR2 SMNVEV (reference sequence). Trimming shortened V by 8 bases and J by 4 bases, and 14 bases separated the two germline ends. In DNA, the CDR3 is TGTGCCAGCCGTCCGGGGGGCAGCTATGGCTACACCTTC. This codes for CASRPGGSYGYTF.

The chain has TRBV9 and TRBJ1-1; TRBD1 agrees at 7 bases. J gave up 5 bases and V 3 bases, and 7 bases lay outside the gene matches. This CDR3 spans 14 amino acids. The germline gives CDR1 SGDLS, CDR2 YYNGEE. The chain's CDR3 is CASSADRVGTEAFF. In DNA, the CDR3 is TGTGCCAGCAGCGCCGACAGGGTGGGAACTGAAGCTTTCTTT. Supplemented by reference TRBV9 and TRBJ1-1, the full variable domain reads DSGVTQTPKHLITATGQRVTLRCSPRSGDLSVYWYQQSLDQGLQFLIQYYNGEERAKGNILERFSAQQFPDLHSELNLSSLELGDSALYFCASSADRVGTEAFFGQGTRLTVV.

This clone was observed a handful of times. The chain combines TRBV9 with TRBJ1-1; no reliable D call. Looked up from germline, CDR1 is SGDLS and CDR2 is YYNGEE. The CDR3 runs 13 residues. The V gene lost 0 bases and the J gene lost 8 bases, with 11 bases spanning the gap. The CDR3 sequence: CASSVDNFSEAFF. The CDR3 DNA follows: TGTGCCAGCAGCGTAGATAATTTCTCCGAAGCTTTCTTT.

The chain is built from TRBV5-4 and TRBJ1-1, with a tentative D call TRBD1 (6 bases). V lost 7 bases and J 5 bases, leaving 15 bases between the germline ends. Germline V lookup: CDR1 SGHNT, CDR2 YYREEE (reference sequence). The CDR3 totals 13 residues. The CDR3 sequence: CASATEQGTEAFF. CDR3 nucleotides: TGTGCCAGCGCCACTGAACAGGGAACTGAAGCTTTCTTT.

In this sample, this clone turned up a few times. The J gene is TRBJ1-2, the V gene TRBV11-2, with D possibly TRBD1 on 5 matching bases. Trimming took off 7 bases at V and 6 bases at J, with 21 bases between the two ends. Germline loops: CDR1 SGHAT, CDR2 FQNNGV. This CDR3 region has 15 residues. The CDR3 DNA reads TGTGCCAGCAACACGCCGTGGAGGGGAGGGGATGGCTACACCTTC. Translating it yields CASNTPWRGGDGYTF.

This sequence joins TRBV7-7 and TRBJ2-3, with TRBD1 matching over 7 bases. Trimming removed 5 bases from V and 6 bases from J; junction bases left unmatched: 5. Germline V gene data show CDR1 as SSHAT and CDR2 as FNYEAQ (reference sequence). The CDR3 loop spans 13 amino acids. CDR3 sequence (DNA): TGTGCCAGCAGCAAGACAGGGCTGGATACGCAGTATTTT. Translated, it gives CASSKTGLDTQYF.

This clone was picked up a small number of times. The chain is built from TRBV9 and TRBJ2-6; 8 positions match TRBD1. CDR3 length equals 19 residues. After removal of 3 bases from V and 0 bases from J, the junction contained 11 bases not matched to a gene. CDR1 and CDR2 (germline): SGDLS, YYNGEE. CDR3 sequence (DNA): TGTGCCAGCAGCGAGCCACCGGACAGGGCAAGCTCTGGGGCCAACGTCCTGACTTTC. Amino acid sequence: CASSEPPDRASSGANVLTF. Full variable domain (remainder filled in from reference TRBV9 and TRBJ2-6): DSGVTQTPKHLITATGQRVTLRCSPRSGDLSVYWYQQSLDQGLQFLIQYYNGEERAKGNILERFSAQQFPDLHSELNLSSLELGDSALYFCASSEPPDRASSGANVLTFGAGSRLTVL.

J is TRBJ1-2 and V is TRBV7-9; no reliable D call. Germline V gene lookup returns CDR1 SEHNR and CDR2 FQNEAQ (reference sequence). V was clipped by 5 bases and J by 13 bases, with 14 bases between them. CDR3 length equals 11 residues. The CDR3 sequence: CASSSADSGTF. DNA for the CDR3: TGTGCCAGCAGCAGCGCGGACTCTGGCACCTTC.

This clone was seen a few times. In DNA, the CDR3 is TGTGCCAGCAGTCCAGGATTAGGGGGTAAAGAGACCCAGTACTTC. This gives the protein CASSPGLGGKETQYF. V gene TRBV28 combines with J gene TRBJ2-5; the D gene is possibly TRBD1 (6 bases). The CDR3 is made up of 15 amino acids. CDR1 and CDR2 (germline): MDHEN, SYDVKM. Trimming took 5 bases from V and 3 from J, leaving 16 bases between them.

The chain recombines TRBV27 with TRBJ1-1; D unresolved. V was cut by 8 bases and J by 1 base, with 14 bases left in between. Germline values: CDR1 MNHEY, CDR2 SMNVEV (reference sequence). CDR3 length: 14 amino acids. This CDR3 reads CASAESGTNTEAFF. CDR3 coding DNA: TGTGCCAGCGCAGAGTCAGGTACGAACACTGAAGCTTTCTTT.

This clone has only a few counts. This specimen includes other DNA sequences encoding the same CDR3. The J gene is TRBJ2-5, the V gene TRBV7-3; D might be TRBD2 (6 bases). The CDR3 sequence is 14 residues long. Germline CDR1 SGHTA, CDR2 FQGTGA. V was cut by 1 base and J by 1 base, with 7 bases left in between. CDR3 in amino acids: CASSLSSGQETQYF. CDR3 in DNA: TGTGCCAGCAGCTTAAGTAGCGGCCAAGAGACCCAGTACTTC.

This clone was picked up a small number of times. The chain combines TRBV7-9 with TRBJ2-3; 8 bases are a match to TRBD2. CDR3 length: 16 amino acids. The V segment lost 5 bases and the J segment 4 bases; nucleotides outside the gene matches: 11. The V gene's germline CDR1 is SEHNR and CDR2 FQNEAQ (reference sequence). The CDR3 here is CASSARSGMRADTQYF. CDR3 in DNA: TGTGCCAGCAGCGCCCGTAGCGGGATGAGGGCAGATACGCAGTATTTT.

This chain connects TRBV14 to TRBJ2-3; 10 bases match TRBD2. With V trimmed by 3 bases and J by 2 bases, 2 bases remained unmatched. Germline V gene sequence: CDR1 SGHDN, CDR2 FVKESK. The CDR3 is made up of 15 amino acids. The CDR3 DNA sequence: TGTGCCAGCAGCCACGGACTAGCGGCCACAGATACGCAGTATTTT. It translates to CASSHGLAATDTQYF.

This clone was seen a handful of times. The chain uses TRBV9 and TRBJ1-1; 9 nucleotides agree with TRBD1. V shed 0 bases, J shed 2 bases, and the junction held 8 bases outside the gene matches. CDR1 and CDR2 (germline): SGDLS, YYNGEE. The CDR3 contains 17 residues. The CDR3 spells CASSVAPGQGSNTEAFF. The CDR3 region has the DNA TGTGCCAGCAGCGTAGCTCCGGGACAGGGCTCCAACACTGAAGCTTTCTTT.

The CDR3 nucleotides are TGTGCCAGCAGCCCTGACAGGAACTATGGCTACACCTTC. Protein: CASSPDRNYGYTF. This chain uses TRBV27 with TRBJ1-2; TRBD1 might be the D (6 bases). V lost 6 bases and J 2 bases, leaving 10 bases between the germline ends. Germline-derived CDR1 and CDR2 are MNHEY and SMNVEV (reference sequence). This CDR3 has 13 amino acids.

A few counts support this clone. The V gene is TRBV29-1, the J gene TRBJ2-1; possibly TRBD2 for D (5 bases). Germline V gene data show CDR1 as SQVTM and CDR2 as ANQGSEA. The CDR3 runs 15 residues. Trimming cost V 6 bases and J 0 bases, with 15 bases left between them. CDR3 coding DNA: TGCAGCGTGGCTGGGAGTTATAGCTCCTACAATGAGCAGTTCTTC. Amino acid sequence: CSVAGSYSSYNEQFF.

The table lists this clone with a few counts. The chain is built from TRBV2 and TRBJ1-1, with 7 bases lining up with TRBD1. The CDR3 runs 15 residues. The V gene's germline CDR1 is SNHLY and CDR2 FYNNEI. V trimming: 4 bases; J trimming: 1 base; junction bases outside the gene matches: 6. The CDR3, as DNA: TGTGCCAGCAGTGCGGCCGGGACAGCGAACACTGAAGCTTTCTTT. Translation: CASSAAGTANTEAFF.

The table lists this clone with a few counts. The chain joins TRBV30 to TRBJ2-7; 11 positions agree with TRBD2. The V gene end was trimmed by 0 bases and the J gene end by 7 bases; junction bases not matched to a gene: 11. The CDR3 has 16 amino acids. The V gene's germline CDR1 is GTSNPN and CDR2 SVGIG (reference sequence). CDR3 in DNA: TGTGCCTGGAGTGTACAGTCGTCTAGCGGGAGGTCGGAGCAGTACGTC. This translates into CAWSVQSSSGRSEQYV.

The chain has TRBV27 and TRBJ2-6; D remains unclear. The CDR3 contains 13 residues. Trimming removed 6 bases at V and 2 bases at J, with 5 bases between. In germline, CDR1 is MNHEY, CDR2 SMNVEV (reference sequence). As DNA, the CDR3 is TGTGCCAGCAGAAACACTGGGGCCAACGTCCTGACTTTC. Translated: CASRNTGANVLTF.

This chain joins TRBV2 and TRBJ1-5; TRBD1 aligns across 7 bases. V dropped 6 bases and J dropped 3; count of bases not matched to a gene: 11. This CDR3 region has 16 residues. CDR1 is SNHLY, CDR2 FYNNEI, per germline. The CDR3 bases are TGTGCCAGCAGCCGTGAGTCGGGACAGCTCAATCAGCCCCAGCATTTT. As protein: CASSRESGQLNQPQHF.